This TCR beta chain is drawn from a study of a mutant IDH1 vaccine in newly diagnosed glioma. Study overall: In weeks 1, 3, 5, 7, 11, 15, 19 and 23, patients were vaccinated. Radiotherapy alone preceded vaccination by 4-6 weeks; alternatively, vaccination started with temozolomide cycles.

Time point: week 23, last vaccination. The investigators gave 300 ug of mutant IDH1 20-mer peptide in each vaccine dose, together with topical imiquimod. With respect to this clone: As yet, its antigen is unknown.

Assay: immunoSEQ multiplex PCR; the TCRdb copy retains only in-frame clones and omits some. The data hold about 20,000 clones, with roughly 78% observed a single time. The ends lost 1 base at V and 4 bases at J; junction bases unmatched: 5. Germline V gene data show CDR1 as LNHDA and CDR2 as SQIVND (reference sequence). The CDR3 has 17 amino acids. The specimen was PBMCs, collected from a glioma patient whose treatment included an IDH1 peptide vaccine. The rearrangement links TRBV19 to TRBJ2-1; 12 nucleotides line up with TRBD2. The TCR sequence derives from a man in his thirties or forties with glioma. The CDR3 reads CASSIGLAGVSYNEQFF. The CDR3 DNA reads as TGTGCCAGTAGTATAGGACTAGCGGGAGTATCGTACAATGAGCAGTTCTTC.